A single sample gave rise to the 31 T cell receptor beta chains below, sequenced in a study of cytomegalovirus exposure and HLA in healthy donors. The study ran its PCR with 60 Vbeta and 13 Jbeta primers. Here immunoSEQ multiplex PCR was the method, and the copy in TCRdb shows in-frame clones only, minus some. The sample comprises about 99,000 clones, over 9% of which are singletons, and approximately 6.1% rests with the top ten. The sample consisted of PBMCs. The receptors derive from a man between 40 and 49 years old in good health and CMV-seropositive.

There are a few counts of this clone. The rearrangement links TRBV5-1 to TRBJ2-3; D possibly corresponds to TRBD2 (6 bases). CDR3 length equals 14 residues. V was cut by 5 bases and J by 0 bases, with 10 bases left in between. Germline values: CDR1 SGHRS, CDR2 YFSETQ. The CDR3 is CASSPGASTDTQYF. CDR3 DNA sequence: TGCGCCAGCAGTCCGGGAGCAAGCACAGATACGCAGTATTTT.

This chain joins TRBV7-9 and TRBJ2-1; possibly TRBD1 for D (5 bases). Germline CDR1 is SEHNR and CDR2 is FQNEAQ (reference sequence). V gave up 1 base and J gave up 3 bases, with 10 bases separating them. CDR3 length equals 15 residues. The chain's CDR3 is CASSLVFRDYNEQFF. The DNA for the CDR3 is TGTGCCAGCAGCTTAGTTTTCAGGGACTACAATGAGCAGTTCTTC.

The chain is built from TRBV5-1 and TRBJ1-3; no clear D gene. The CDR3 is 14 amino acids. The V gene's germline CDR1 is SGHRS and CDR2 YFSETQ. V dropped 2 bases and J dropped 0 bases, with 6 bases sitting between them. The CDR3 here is CASSFTSSGNTIYF. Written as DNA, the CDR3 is TGCGCCAGCAGCTTCACCAGCTCTGGAAACACCATATATTTT.

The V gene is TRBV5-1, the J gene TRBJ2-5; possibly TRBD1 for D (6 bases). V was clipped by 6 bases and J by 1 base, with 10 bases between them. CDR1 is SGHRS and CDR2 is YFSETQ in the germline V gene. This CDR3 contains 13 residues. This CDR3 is CASTRQAQETQYF. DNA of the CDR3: TGCGCCAGCACCCGACAGGCCCAAGAGACCCAGTACTTC.

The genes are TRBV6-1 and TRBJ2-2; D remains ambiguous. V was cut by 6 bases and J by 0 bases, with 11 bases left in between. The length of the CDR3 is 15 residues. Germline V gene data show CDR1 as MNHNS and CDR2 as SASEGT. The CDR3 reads CASSPLYANTGELFF. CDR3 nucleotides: TGTGCCAGCAGCCCCCTATATGCGAACACCGGGGAGCTGTTTTTT.

CDR3 DNA sequence: TGTGCCAGCACCCTCAACTCTTCACCCCTCCACTTT. It specifies CASTLNSSPLHF. J is TRBJ1-6 and V is TRBV5-6; D call uncertain. The ends were cut back, 6 bases at V and 9 bases at J, with 10 bases in the middle. The germline gives CDR1 SGHDT, CDR2 YYEEEE. The CDR3 has 12 amino acids.

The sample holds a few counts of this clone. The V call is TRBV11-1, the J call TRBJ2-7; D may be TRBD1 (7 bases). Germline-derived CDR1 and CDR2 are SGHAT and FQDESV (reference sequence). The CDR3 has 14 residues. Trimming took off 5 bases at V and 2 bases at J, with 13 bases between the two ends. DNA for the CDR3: TGTGCCAGCAGCCCGCGGGACAGAACCTACGAGCAGTACTTC. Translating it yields CASSPRDRTYEQYF.

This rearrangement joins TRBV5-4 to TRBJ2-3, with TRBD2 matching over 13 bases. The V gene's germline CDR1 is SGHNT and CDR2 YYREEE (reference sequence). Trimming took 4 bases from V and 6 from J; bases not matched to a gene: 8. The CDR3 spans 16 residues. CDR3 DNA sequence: TGTGCCAGCAGCCGCCGACTAGCGGGGGGTCCGGATACGCAGTATTTT. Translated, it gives CASSRRLAGGPDTQYF.

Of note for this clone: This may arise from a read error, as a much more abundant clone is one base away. DNA of the CDR3: TGTGCCAGCAGTGGGACAGACTACAATGAGCAGTTCTTC. Encoded protein: CASSGTDYNEQFF. The chain carries TRBV9 and TRBJ2-1, with 7 bases fitting TRBD1. The V and J ends lost 5 bases and 3 bases, in that order; junction bases with no gene match: 2. This CDR3 comprises 13 residues. Germline CDR1 and CDR2: SGDLS and YYNGEE.

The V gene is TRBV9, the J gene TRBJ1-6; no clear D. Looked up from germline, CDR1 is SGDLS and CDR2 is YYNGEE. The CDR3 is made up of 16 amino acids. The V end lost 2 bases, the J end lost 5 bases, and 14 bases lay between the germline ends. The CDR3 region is CASSVGGRVDNSPLHF. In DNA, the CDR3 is TGTGCCAGCAGCGTTGGAGGGAGGGTGGATAATTCACCCCTCCACTTT.

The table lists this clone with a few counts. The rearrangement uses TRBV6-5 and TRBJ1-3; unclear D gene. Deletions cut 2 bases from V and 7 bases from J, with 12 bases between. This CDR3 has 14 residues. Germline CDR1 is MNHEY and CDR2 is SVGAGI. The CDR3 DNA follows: TGTGCCAGCAGTTACGAGTCCTTCGCCAACACCATATATTTT. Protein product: CASSYESFANTIYF.

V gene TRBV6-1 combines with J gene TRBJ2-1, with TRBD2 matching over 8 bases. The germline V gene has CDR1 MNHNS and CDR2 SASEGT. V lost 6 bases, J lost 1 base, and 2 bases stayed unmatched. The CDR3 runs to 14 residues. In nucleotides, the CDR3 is TGTGCCAGCAGCCGGGAGGGTTCCTACAATGAGCAGTTCTTC. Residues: CASSREGSYNEQFF.

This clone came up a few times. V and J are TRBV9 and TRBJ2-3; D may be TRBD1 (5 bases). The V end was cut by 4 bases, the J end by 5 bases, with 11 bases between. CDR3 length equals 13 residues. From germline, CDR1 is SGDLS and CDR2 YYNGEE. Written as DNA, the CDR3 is TGTGCCAGCAGCCCCCTAAGGGGAGATACGCAGTATTTT. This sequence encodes CASSPLRGDTQYF.

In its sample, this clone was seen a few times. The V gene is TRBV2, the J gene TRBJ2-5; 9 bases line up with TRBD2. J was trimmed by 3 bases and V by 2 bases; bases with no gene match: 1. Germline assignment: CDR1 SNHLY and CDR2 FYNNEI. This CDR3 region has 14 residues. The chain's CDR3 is CASSEQREEETQYF. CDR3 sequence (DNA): TGTGCCAGCAGTGAACAGCGGGAGGAAGAGACCCAGTACTTC.

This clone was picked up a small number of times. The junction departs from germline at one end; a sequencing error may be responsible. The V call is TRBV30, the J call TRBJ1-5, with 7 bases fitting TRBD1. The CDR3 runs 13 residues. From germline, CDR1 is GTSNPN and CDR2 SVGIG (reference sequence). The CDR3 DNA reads TGTGCCTGGAGTGGAGGGGGCAAACAGCCCCAGCATTTT. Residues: CAWSGGGKQPQHF.

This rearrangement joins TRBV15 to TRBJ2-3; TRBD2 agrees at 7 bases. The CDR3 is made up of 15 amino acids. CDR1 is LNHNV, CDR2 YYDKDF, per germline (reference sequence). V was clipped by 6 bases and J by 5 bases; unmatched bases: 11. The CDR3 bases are TGTGCCACCAGGGGCGGCGGGGGATTTGGAGATACGCAGTATTTT. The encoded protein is CATRGGGGFGDTQYF.

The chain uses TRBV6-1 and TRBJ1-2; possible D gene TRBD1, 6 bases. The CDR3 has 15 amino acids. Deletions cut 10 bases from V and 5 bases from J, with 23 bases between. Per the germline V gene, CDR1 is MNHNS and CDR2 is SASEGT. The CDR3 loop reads CATGRDIGFPYGYTF. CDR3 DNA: TGTGCCACCGGAAGGGACATTGGATTCCCGTATGGCTACACCTTC.

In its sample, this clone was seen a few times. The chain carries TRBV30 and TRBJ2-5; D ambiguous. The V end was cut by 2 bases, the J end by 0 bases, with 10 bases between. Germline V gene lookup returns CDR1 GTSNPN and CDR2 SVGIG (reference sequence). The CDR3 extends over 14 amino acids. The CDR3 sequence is CAWSTPVHQETQYF. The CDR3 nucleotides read TGTGCCTGGAGTACGCCGGTCCACCAAGAGACCCAGTACTTC.

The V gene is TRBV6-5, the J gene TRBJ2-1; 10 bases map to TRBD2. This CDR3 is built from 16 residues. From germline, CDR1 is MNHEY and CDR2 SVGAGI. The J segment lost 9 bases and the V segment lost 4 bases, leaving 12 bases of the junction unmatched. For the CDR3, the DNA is TGTGCCAGCAGTTCTGGGGCTAGCGGGAGTGGGGGTGAGCAGTTCTTC. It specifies CASSSGASGSGGEQFF.

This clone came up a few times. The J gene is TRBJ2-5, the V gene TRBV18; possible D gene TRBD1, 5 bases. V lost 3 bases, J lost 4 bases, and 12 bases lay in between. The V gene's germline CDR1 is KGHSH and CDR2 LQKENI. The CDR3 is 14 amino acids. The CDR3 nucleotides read TGTGCCAGCTCACCCGGACAAACAGGAGAGACCCAGTACTTC. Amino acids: CASSPGQTGETQYF.

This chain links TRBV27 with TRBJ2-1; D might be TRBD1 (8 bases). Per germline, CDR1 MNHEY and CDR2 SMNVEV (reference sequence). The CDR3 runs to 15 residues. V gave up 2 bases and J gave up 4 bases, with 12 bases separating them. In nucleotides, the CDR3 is TGTGCCAGCAGTTTAACAGGGGGGGTTTACAATGAGCAGTTCTTC. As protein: CASSLTGGVYNEQFF.

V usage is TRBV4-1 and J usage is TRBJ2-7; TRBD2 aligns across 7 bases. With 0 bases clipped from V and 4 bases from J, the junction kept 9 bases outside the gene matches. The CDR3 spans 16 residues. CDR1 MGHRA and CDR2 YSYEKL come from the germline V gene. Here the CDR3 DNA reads TGCGCCAGCAGCCAAGATAGGGAGGGTGGCTTTTACGAGCAGTACTTC. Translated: CASSQDREGGFYEQYF.

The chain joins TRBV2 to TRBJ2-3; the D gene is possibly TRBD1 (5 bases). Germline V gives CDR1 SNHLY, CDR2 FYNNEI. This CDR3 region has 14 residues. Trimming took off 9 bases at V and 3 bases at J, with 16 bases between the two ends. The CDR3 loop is CASYDSSTTDTQYF. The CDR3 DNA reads TGTGCCAGTTACGACAGCTCTACGACAGATACGCAGTATTTT.

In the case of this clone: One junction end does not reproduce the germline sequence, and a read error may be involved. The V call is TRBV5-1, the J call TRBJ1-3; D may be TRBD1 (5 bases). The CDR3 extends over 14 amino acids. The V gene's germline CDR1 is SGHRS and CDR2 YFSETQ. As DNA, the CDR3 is TGCGCCAGCAGTTTGGACAACTCTGGAAACACCATATATTTT. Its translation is CASSLDNSGNTIYF.

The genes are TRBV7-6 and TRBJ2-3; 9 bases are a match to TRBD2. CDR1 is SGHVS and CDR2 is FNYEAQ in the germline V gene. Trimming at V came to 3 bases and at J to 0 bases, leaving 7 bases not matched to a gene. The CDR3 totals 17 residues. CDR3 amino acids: CASSFYPSGASTDTQYF. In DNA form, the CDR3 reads TGTGCCAGCAGCTTTTACCCTAGCGGGGCTAGCACAGATACGCAGTATTTT.

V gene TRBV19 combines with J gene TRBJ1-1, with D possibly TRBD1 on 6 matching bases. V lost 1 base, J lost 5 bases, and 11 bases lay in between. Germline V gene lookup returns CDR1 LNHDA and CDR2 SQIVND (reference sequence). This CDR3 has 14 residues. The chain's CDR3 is CASSIVGGPTEAFF. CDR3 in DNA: TGTGCCAGTAGTATAGTCGGGGGGCCGACTGAAGCTTTCTTT.

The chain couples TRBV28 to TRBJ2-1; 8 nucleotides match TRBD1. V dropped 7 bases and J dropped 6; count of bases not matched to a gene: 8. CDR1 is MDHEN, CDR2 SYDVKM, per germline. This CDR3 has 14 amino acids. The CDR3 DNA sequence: TGTGCCAGCACCCTCACAGGGGGTACCAATGAGCAGTTCTTC. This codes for CASTLTGGTNEQFF.

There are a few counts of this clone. CDR3 amino acids: CASSDQPSGRAYEQYF. The DNA of the CDR3 is TGTGCCAGCAGCGACCAACCTAGCGGGAGGGCCTACGAGCAGTACTTC. The chain uses TRBV9 and TRBJ2-7, with 12 bases fitting TRBD2. CDR1 is SGDLS, CDR2 YYNGEE, per germline. This CDR3 region has 16 residues. V shed 3 bases and J 2 bases; nucleotides not matched to a gene: 6.

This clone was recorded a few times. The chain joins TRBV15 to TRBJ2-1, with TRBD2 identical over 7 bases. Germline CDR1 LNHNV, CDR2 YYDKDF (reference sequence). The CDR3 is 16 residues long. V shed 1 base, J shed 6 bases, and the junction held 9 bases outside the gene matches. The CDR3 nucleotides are TGTGCCACCAGCAGAGGGGCGGGAGACGCTACCAATGAGCAGTTCTTC. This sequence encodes CATSRGAGDATNEQFF.

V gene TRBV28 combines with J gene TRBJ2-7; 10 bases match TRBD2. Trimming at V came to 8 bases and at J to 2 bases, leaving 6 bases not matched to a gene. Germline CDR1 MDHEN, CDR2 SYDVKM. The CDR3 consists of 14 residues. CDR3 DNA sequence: TGTGCCAGCGCAGCGGGAGGGCCCCCCTACGAGCAGTACTTC. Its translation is CASAAGGPPYEQYF.

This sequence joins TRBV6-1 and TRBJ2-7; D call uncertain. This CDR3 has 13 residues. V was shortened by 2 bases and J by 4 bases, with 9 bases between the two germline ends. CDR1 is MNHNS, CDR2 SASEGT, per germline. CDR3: CASSEKTGYEQYF. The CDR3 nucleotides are TGTGCCAGCAGTGAAAAAACCGGTTACGAGCAGTACTTC.